The clone carrying this T cell receptor (beta chain) was counted many times. What it binds is unknown. The sample originates from a study of T cells in Graves' hyperthyroidism and ophthalmopathy. Study-wide findings and caveats: By a 13 V-J model, ophthalmopathy was set apart from stable hyperthyroidism.

Diagnoses were established using clinical symptoms, serum thyroxine and TRAb, thyroid ultrasound and orbital computed tomography. Trimming stripped 5 bases from V and 2 bases from J, with 12 bases between. The germline gives CDR1 SGHAT, CDR2 FQNNGV. This CDR3 comprises 14 residues. Amplification of TCR beta CDR3 regions was performed using RNA transcripts as template. Researchers ran a first-round RT-PCR on the TCR CDR3 using the HTBI primer set. TCRdb ran MiXCR on the multiplex PCR reads and lists one entry per CDR3 protein. The repertoire holds 480,000 or so distinct CDR3 sequences, with 40% to 50% as singletons.

This chain joins TRBV11-2 and TRBJ1-1; D ambiguous. Sequenced sample: peripheral blood or thyroid tissue (not recorded which). The sequence was collected from an adult woman with Graves' disease, either hyperthyroidism or ophthalmopathy (not recorded which). The CDR3 DNA follows: TGTGCCAGCAGCCCACGAGTCCGAAACACTGAAGCTTTCTTT. This codes for CASSPRVRNTEAFF.